The clone carrying this T cell receptor (beta chain) turned up a few times. The time point here: patch test 1, 2 weeks after DPC sensitization. Stated treatment: therapeutic diphenylcyclopropenone sensitization with weekly scalp DPC. Authors' methods: Sample-level TCR yields exhibited a median of approximately 88,000, with a range of roughly 20,000 to 750,000. TCRdb used MiXCR to reprocess the RACE reads, holding one entry per CDR3 protein. The V and J calls were not made by the authors but by TCRdb's processing. The sample contains over 85,000 distinct CDR3 sequences, under 15% of which appear only once. The data originate from a study of human T cells and chemical hapten exposure. For the study at large: Diphenylcyclopropenone was applied weekly to patients' scalps across the roughly 23-week study.

Germline assignment: CDR1 MGHDK and CDR2 SYGVNS. The trim removed 3 bases at V and 0 bases at J, leaving 11 bases unmatched. The CDR3 contains 19 residues. This specimen was whole blood, taken in connection with sensitization to the hapten diphenylcyclopropenone (DPC). The J gene is TRBJ1-4, the V gene TRBV25-1, with 9 bases fitting TRBD1. The sequence came from a woman aged 40 to 55 with alopecia areata. Some clones in this sample may be carry-over from other donors' samples. CDR3 nucleotide sequence: TGTGCCAGCAGTGAGCGGGACAGGGTCCTGCTTTCAACTAATGAAAAACTGTTTTTT. Translation gives CASSERDRVLLSTNEKLFF. Full variable domain (missing parts from reference TRBV25-1 and TRBJ1-4): EADIYQTPRYLVIGTGKKITLECSQTMGHDKMYWYQQDPGMELHLIHYSYGVNSTEKGDLSSESTVSRIRTEHFPLTLESARPSHTSQYLCASSERDRVLLSTNEKLFFGSGTQLSVL.